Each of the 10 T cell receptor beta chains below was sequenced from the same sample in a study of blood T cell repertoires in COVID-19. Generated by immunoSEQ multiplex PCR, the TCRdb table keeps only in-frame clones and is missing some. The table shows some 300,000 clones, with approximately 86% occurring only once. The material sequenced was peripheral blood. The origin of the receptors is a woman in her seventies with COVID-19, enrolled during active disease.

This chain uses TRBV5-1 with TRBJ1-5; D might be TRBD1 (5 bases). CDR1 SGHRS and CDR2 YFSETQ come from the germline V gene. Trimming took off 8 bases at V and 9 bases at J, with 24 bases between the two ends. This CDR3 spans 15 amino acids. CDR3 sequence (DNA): TGCGCCAGACCAAGGCCGGACAAATTCCCTAGGCCCCAGCATTTT. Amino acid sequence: CARPRPDKFPRPQHF.

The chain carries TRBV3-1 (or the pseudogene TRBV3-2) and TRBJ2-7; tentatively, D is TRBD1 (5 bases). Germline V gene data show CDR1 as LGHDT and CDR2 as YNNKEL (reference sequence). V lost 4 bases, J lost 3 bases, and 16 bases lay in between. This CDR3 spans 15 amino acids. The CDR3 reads CASSPLMDTFYEQYF. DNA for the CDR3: TGTGCCAGCAGCCCCTTAATGGACACATTCTACGAGCAGTACTTC.

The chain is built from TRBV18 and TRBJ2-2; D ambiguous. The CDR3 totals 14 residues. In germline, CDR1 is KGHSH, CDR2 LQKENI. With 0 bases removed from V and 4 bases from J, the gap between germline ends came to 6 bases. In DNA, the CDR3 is TGTGCCAGCTCACCACCGTCGAGCACCGGGGAGCTGTTTTTT. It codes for CASSPPSSTGELFF.

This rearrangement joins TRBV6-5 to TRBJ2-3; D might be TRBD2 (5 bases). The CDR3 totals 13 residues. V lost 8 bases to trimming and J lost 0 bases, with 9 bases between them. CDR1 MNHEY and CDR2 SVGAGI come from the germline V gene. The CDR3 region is CASAGVSTDTQYF. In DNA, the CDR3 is TGTGCCAGCGCCGGGGTCAGCACAGATACGCAGTATTTT.

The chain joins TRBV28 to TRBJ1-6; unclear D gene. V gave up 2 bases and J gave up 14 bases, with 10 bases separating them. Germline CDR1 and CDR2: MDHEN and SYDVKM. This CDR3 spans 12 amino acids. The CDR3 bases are TGTGCCAGCAGTTTAACCAGTACAGCCCTCCACTTT. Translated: CASSLTSTALHF.

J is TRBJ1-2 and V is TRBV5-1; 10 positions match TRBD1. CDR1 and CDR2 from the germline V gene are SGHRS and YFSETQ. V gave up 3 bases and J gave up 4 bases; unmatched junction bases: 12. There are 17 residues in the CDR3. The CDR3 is CASSSTGGRSYPYGYTF. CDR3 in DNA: TGCGCCAGCAGCTCGACAGGGGGCCGGTCGTACCCCTATGGCTACACCTTC.

The CDR3 sequence is CASSLLGTSGGSVEQFF. CDR3 bases: TGTGCCAGCAGCTTACTAGGGACTAGCGGGGGGTCGGTTGAGCAGTTCTTC. The chain is built from TRBV7-3 and TRBJ2-1; 15 positions agree with TRBD2. CDR3 size: 17 residues. Losses at the gene ends were 2 bases for V and 9 bases for J; bases not matched to a gene: 8. The germline V gene encodes CDR1 SGHTA and CDR2 FQGTGA.

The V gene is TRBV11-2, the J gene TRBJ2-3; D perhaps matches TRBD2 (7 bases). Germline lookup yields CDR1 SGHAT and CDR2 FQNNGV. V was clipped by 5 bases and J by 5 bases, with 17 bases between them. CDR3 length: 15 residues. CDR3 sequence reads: CASSTHGGRGDTQYF. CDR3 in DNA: TGTGCCAGCAGCACCCACGGGGGGCGCGGAGATACGCAGTATTTT.

DNA of the CDR3: TGTGCCAGCAGTTCCGCGAACACCGGGGAGCTGTTTTTT. Protein sequence: CASSSANTGELFF. The chain combines TRBV27 with TRBJ2-2, with D hard to call. Per germline, CDR1 MNHEY and CDR2 SMNVEV (reference sequence). V was clipped by 4 bases and J by 0 bases, with 3 bases between them. The CDR3 is 13 amino acids.

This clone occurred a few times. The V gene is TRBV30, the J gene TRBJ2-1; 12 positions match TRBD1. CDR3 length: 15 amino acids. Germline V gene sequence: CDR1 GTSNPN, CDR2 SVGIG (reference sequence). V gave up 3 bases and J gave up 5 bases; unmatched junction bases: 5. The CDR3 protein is CAWRQGTGGHNEQFF. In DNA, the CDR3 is TGTGCCTGGAGACAAGGGACAGGGGGCCACAATGAGCAGTTCTTC.